This T cell receptor (beta chain) was captured by sequencing in a study of blood T cell repertoires in COVID-19. Study summary: PBMCs, B-cell-depleted T cells, or T cells provided the cDNA or gDNA that made up the material.

This table comes from immunoSEQ multiplex PCR, and its TCRdb copy is limited to in-frame clones, with some not included. Found here are approximately 85,000 clones, around 90% of them singletons; the top ten hold around 2.9%. V trimming: 4 bases; J trimming: 6 bases; junction bases outside the gene matches: 16. This CDR3 spans 18 amino acids. From germline, CDR1 is DFQATT and CDR2 SNEGSKA (reference sequence). The receptor comes from a woman aged 45-65 years with active or convalescent COVID-19. Material: peripheral blood. The chain carries TRBV20-1 and TRBJ1-5; TRBD1 agrees at 12 bases. The CDR3 loop reads CSATDPGTGGDRGQPQHF. The CDR3 nucleotides are TGCAGTGCTACTGACCCCGGGACAGGGGGCGATAGGGGTCAGCCCCAGCATTTT.